A selection of T cell receptor beta chains follows, all from one sample in a study of tumor and adjacent non-tumor tissue in lung cancer. MiXCR, applied by TCRdb to the multiplex PCR reads, yields one record per CDR3 protein. The data contain fewer than 150,000 distinct CDR3 sequences, approximately 70% of them seen just once; the ten biggest clones take up roughly 18%. Sequencing used lung tumor tissue. The receptors shown here come from a man in his 60s with small cell lung cancer. CDR3s leave out the opening cysteine and the closing phenylalanine or tryptophan. Fields, in order: CDR3 length, V gene, J gene, CDR3 protein.

cdr3_length: 13; v_call: TRBV20-1; j_call: TRBJ2-7; cdr3_aa: SASVRDRRPYEQY
cdr3_length: 12; v_call: TRBV14; j_call: TRBJ1-1; cdr3_aa: ASSHRQGGIEAF
cdr3_length: 13; v_call: TRBV12-3/TRBV12-4; j_call: TRBJ1-5; cdr3_aa: ASSFGGHSNQPQH
cdr3_length: 14; v_call: TRBV11-2; j_call: TRBJ1-1; cdr3_aa: AISPVPGPWEISPF
cdr3_length: 14; v_call: TRBV5-1; j_call: TRBJ2-6; cdr3_aa: ASSLGWGAGVNVLT
cdr3_length: 9; v_call: TRBV20-1; j_call: TRBJ2-5; cdr3_aa: SVVMKETQY
cdr3_length: 10; v_call: TRBV20-1; j_call: TRBJ1-2; cdr3_aa: SAPGTVVDYT
cdr3_length: 11; v_call: TRBV20-1; j_call: TRBJ2-5; cdr3_aa: SASRIRRETQY
cdr3_length: 13; v_call: TRBV6-2/TRBV6-3; j_call: TRBJ1-2; cdr3_aa: ASSAYRGLNYDYT
cdr3_length: 15; v_call: TRBV6-5; j_call: TRBJ1-6; cdr3_aa: ASSYSRGGGGNSPLH
cdr3_length: 13; v_call: TRBV20-1; j_call: TRBJ2-3; cdr3_aa: SARDRGRSADTQY
cdr3_length: 11; v_call: TRBV11-2; j_call: TRBJ2-1; cdr3_aa: ANHTTGLNEQF
cdr3_length: 14; v_call: TRBV11-2; j_call: TRBJ2-3; cdr3_aa: ASGFPGWIRTDTQY
cdr3_length: 11; v_call: TRBV5-4; j_call: TRBJ2-1; cdr3_aa: ATIRDRSIEQF
cdr3_length: 16; v_call: TRBV20-1; j_call: TRBJ2-3; cdr3_aa: SAIKLAGFGGYTDTQY
cdr3_length: 13; v_call: TRBV11-2; j_call: TRBJ2-1; cdr3_aa: VSRFTGPLHNEQF
cdr3_length: 10; v_call: TRBV29-1; j_call: TRBJ2-3; cdr3_aa: SVDLMGDTQY
cdr3_length: 15; v_call: TRBV20-1; j_call: TRBJ1-1; cdr3_aa: SASPLSGVGAGTEAF
cdr3_length: 14; v_call: TRBV4-2; j_call: TRBJ2-3; cdr3_aa: ASSRTSGREPDTQY
cdr3_length: 13; v_call: TRBV20-1; j_call: TRBJ2-7; cdr3_aa: SARAWGPNAYEHY
cdr3_length: 13; v_call: TRBV20-1; j_call: TRBJ1-6; cdr3_aa: SARDLQRGSSLLH
cdr3_length: 13; v_call: TRBV20-1; j_call: TRBJ1-1; cdr3_aa: SARDADRLNTEAF
cdr3_length: 11; v_call: TRBV9; j_call: TRBJ1-2; cdr3_aa: ASSVGGHYGYT
cdr3_length: 12; v_call: TRBV29-1; j_call: TRBJ2-1; cdr3_aa: RVYRVLGDNKQF
cdr3_length: 10; v_call: TRBV11-2; j_call: TRBJ2-3; cdr3_aa: TSSLTADTQY
cdr3_length: 10; v_call: TRBV6-6; j_call: TRBJ2-3; cdr3_aa: ASSHLRDTQY
cdr3_length: 13; v_call: TRBV11-2; j_call: TRBJ2-1; cdr3_aa: ASNNSPVTYNEQF
cdr3_length: 12; v_call: TRBV6-6; j_call: TRBJ1-1; cdr3_aa: ASAGGWGDTEAF
cdr3_length: 13; v_call: TRBV5-1; j_call: TRBJ2-6; cdr3_aa: ASSPLGPGANVLT
cdr3_length: 10; v_call: TRBV24-1; j_call: TRBJ2-1; cdr3_aa: ATSDVGRVQF
cdr3_length: 12; v_call: TRBV20-1; j_call: TRBJ2-3; cdr3_aa: SARRGSVTDTHY
cdr3_length: 11; v_call: TRBV6-5; j_call: TRBJ2-1; cdr3_aa: ASKGSSYNEQF
cdr3_length: 13; v_call: TRBV4-2; j_call: TRBJ2-3; cdr3_aa: ASSQGLAETDTEY
cdr3_length: 12; v_call: TRBV9; j_call: TRBJ2-7; cdr3_aa: ASSATGIDYEKY
cdr3_length: 14; v_call: TRBV5-1; j_call: TRBJ1-3; cdr3_aa: ASSLAWATSGNTIY
cdr3_length: 10; v_call: TRBV6-6; j_call: TRBJ2-2; cdr3_aa: ASSFKPWELF
cdr3_length: 13; v_call: TRBV11-2; j_call: TRBJ2-1; cdr3_aa: ASSLGGVRGGEQF
cdr3_length: 13; v_call: TRBV11-2; j_call: TRBJ2-3; cdr3_aa: ASSPGGGGLDTQY
cdr3_length: 18; v_call: TRBV4-2; j_call: TRBJ2-1; cdr3_aa: AGSQGPGTSGRALHKEQF